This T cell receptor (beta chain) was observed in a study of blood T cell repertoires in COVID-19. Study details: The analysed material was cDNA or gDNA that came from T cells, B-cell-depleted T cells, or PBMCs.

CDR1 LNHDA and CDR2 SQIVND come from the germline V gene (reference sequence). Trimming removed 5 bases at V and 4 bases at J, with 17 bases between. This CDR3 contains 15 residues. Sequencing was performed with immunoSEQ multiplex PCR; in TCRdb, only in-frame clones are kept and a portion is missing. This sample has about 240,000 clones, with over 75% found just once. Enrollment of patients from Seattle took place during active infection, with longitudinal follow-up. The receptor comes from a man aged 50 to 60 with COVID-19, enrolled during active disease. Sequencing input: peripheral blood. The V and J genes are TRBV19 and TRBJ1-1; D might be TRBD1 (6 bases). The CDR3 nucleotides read TGTGCCAGTAGTGTCAACAGGGAAAGACCCACTGAAGCTTTCTTT. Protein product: CASSVNRERPTEAFF.